This entry features one T cell receptor beta chain sequence. Its target antigen remains unknown. Qualities for individual bases were not recorded, and no much larger clone is one base off. The label giving this sample's treatment or condition can be read as: in vitro stimulation with specific CMV peptide epitopes to enrich CMV-specific T cells. Sequencing used an Illumina HiSeq 1500. The public reads were run again by TCRdb, first through fastp at Q25 and then through MiXCR, and only productive beta chains were kept. Every distinct CDR3 protein forms one entry, paired with its most common genes and DNA. The sample includes approximately 76,000 distinct CDR3 sequences, with more than 20% observed a single time. The ten largest clones represent roughly 50% of the sample. This specimen belongs to a study of T cell repertoires in cytomegalovirus infection (dated by TCRdb to the late 2010s). Study-wide context: Alongside well-studied HLA-B-restricted epitopes, the peptide stimulations were aimed at recently identified HLA-C-restricted CMV epitopes, whose presentation resists viral immunomodulation. The HLA type of each donor mattered for the analysis, because public TCR beta signatures pointed to carriage of CMV infection along with the matching HLA type.

Via the germline V gene (reference sequence), CDR1 is SEHNR and CDR2 FQNEAQ. The cysteine opens and the phenylalanine closes a CDR3 of 18 amino acids. Kept here is only the CDR3 DNA, which spans 54 bases and is read in frame from base 1. The V end loses 3 bases and the J end loses 0 bases, and a stretch of 15 bases separates them. What the study reported, not specific to this receptor: In the ex vivo response, HLA-C-restricted CMV-specific TCR beta clonotypes were dominant, and in two of eight donors the single most frequent clonotype came from this HLA-C-restricted group. Cumulative frequency of public TCR beta family members discriminated carriers of CMV infection plus the relevant HLA type in this cohort and an independent roughly 330-donor cohort.

The rearranged chain carries TRBV7-9 and TRBJ2-6, with the D assignment possibly TRBD1 or TRBD2, given 5 matching bases for each. The clonotype was recovered from a human donor in good health (CMV status not recorded). Some clones in this sample may be carry-over from other donors' samples. Sequencing used CD8+ T cells from cultured PBMCs, obtained from culture after CMV antigen stimulation. Here is the DNA: TGTGCCAGCAGCTTTCCTCGGGACGGCAGCTCTGGGGCCAACGTCCTGACTTTC. Its product reads: CASSFPRDGSSGANVLTF.